This T cell receptor beta chain emerged from a study of Ad26.COV2.S vaccination and SARS-CoV-2 variants. Overall study findings and caveats: Researchers reported similar non-spike TCR breadth in vaccine and placebo recipients.

Method: immunoSEQ multiplex PCR; TCRdb's copy keeps in-frame clones and lacks some. The sample has some 390,000 clones, approximately 91% seen once. Noted treatment: 15 to 20 received Ad26.COV2.S at low or high dose, single or two shots; about 5 received placebo; per-sample allocation not given. Collection of samples fell on day 63 after the first vaccine or placebo injection. An adult aged 18-55 years in Boston served as the donor. Turning to this clone: As yet, its antigen is unknown.

Germline V lookup: CDR1 SGHRS, CDR2 YFSETQ. The CDR3 sequence is 14 residues long. Trimming removed 2 bases at V and 0 bases at J, with 6 bases between. The genes are TRBV5-1 and TRBJ2-1; D ambiguous. The sequence derives from a person aged 18-65 years who received the Ad26.COV2.S COVID-19 vaccine or a placebo. The material sequenced was peripheral blood, taken in a trial of Ad26.COV2.S vaccine versus placebo. CDR3 nucleotide sequence: TGCGCCAGCAGCTTAACAAGCTCCTACAATGAGCAGTTCTTC. Translating gives CASSLTSSYNEQFF.